The 19 T cell receptor beta chains below were found in one sample sequenced in a study of blood T cell repertoires in COVID-19. Sequencing was performed with immunoSEQ multiplex PCR; in TCRdb, only in-frame clones are kept and a portion is missing. The sample contains approximately 80,000 clones, 70% to 90% of which appear only once. Sample: peripheral blood. These receptors were obtained from a woman aged 80 or over with COVID-19, enrolled during active disease.

The V gene is TRBV29-1, the J gene TRBJ2-1; 10 bases are a match to TRBD1. Germline-derived CDR1 and CDR2 are SQVTM and ANQGSEA. This CDR3 is built from 14 residues. Trimming took 4 bases from V and 4 from J; bases not matched to a gene: 4. CDR3 sequence reads: CSVARDRGYNEQFF. Written as DNA, the CDR3 is TGCAGCGTTGCGAGGGACAGGGGTTACAATGAGCAGTTCTTC.

V and J are TRBV7-3 and TRBJ1-1; D gene unclear. The CDR3 sequence is 16 residues long. V was pared by 1 base and J by 1 base, with 13 bases between. Germline CDR1 reads SGHTA; CDR2 reads FQGTGA. CDR3 residues: CASSLKVIGRNTEAFF. CDR3 in DNA: TGTGCCAGCAGCTTAAAGGTCATAGGGAGGAACACTGAAGCTTTCTTT.

V usage is TRBV9 and J usage is TRBJ2-3, with D hard to call. V dropped 0 bases and J dropped 6 bases, with 8 bases sitting between them. The CDR3 loop spans 13 amino acids. Germline loops: CDR1 SGDLS, CDR2 YYNGEE. CDR3 DNA: TGTGCCAGCAGCGTAGCTGTGGCCGATACGCAGTATTTT. This sequence encodes CASSVAVADTQYF.

The V and J genes are TRBV29-1 and TRBJ2-3; perhaps TRBD2 as D (6 bases). The CDR3 totals 13 residues. The germline V gene has CDR1 SQVTM and CDR2 ANQGSEA. V was shortened by 3 bases and J by 1 base, with 8 bases between the two germline ends. The CDR3 spells CSVDGGGTDTQYF. The CDR3 DNA follows: TGCAGCGTTGACGGGGGAGGCACAGATACGCAGTATTTT.

The chain combines TRBV7-3 with TRBJ1-1; a possible D gene is TRBD1 (6 bases). This CDR3 is built from 16 residues. Germline CDR1 and CDR2: SGHTA and FQGTGA. The V end was cut by 2 bases, the J end by 1 base, with 14 bases between. CDR3 sequence (DNA): TGTGCCAGCAGCTTAGGGGGCAGGGGACCGAACACTGAAGCTTTCTTT. Translation: CASSLGGRGPNTEAFF.

In its sample, this clone was seen once. This sample includes further DNA sequences coding for the same CDR3. This chain uses TRBV18 with TRBJ1-2, with 9 bases that match TRBD1. The CDR3 length is 14 residues. After removal of 6 bases from V and 6 bases from J, the junction contained 8 bases not matched to a gene. Per germline, CDR1 KGHSH and CDR2 LQKENI. For the CDR3, the DNA is TGTGCCAGCTCGCCTAGGACAGGGGAAGATGGCTACACCTTC. This codes for CASSPRTGEDGYTF.

The chain joins TRBV5-4 to TRBJ2-2, with TRBD2 matching over 12 bases. Per the germline V gene, CDR1 is SGHNT and CDR2 is YYREEE (reference sequence). V dropped 4 bases and J dropped 2; count of bases not matched to a gene: 3. The length of the CDR3 is 16 residues. The CDR3 loop reads CASSPGLAGNTGELFF. CDR3 nucleotides: TGTGCCAGCAGCCCGGGACTAGCGGGCAACACCGGGGAGCTGTTTTTT.

The chain carries TRBV5-1 and TRBJ2-1; TRBD1 matches at 8 bases. The V gene end was trimmed by 2 bases and the J gene end by 9 bases; junction bases not matched to a gene: 13. Germline lookup yields CDR1 SGHRS and CDR2 YFSETQ. This CDR3 has 16 residues. Written as DNA, the CDR3 is TGCGCCAGCAGCTTCAGTCGGGGGCAGGGGGCGAGTGAGCAGTTCTTC. Its protein product is CASSFSRGQGASEQFF.

The table lists this clone with a count of one. The rearrangement uses TRBV18 and TRBJ2-7, with 12 nucleotides matching TRBD2. The trim removed 4 bases at V and 3 bases at J, leaving 4 bases unmatched. Germline V lookup: CDR1 KGHSH, CDR2 LQKENI. The CDR3 is 15 amino acids. The CDR3 region is CASSQSGLAGYEQYF. The DNA of the CDR3 is TGTGCCAGCTCACAATCGGGACTAGCGGGCTACGAGCAGTACTTC. The whole variable domain, filled in from reference TRBV18 and TRBJ2-7, reads NAGVMQNPRHLVRRRGQEARLRCSPMKGHSHVYWYRQLPEEGLKFMVYLQKENIIDESGMPKERFSAEFPKEGPSILRIQQVVRGDSAAYFCASSQSGLAGYEQYFGPGTRLTVT.

The chain links TRBV5-4 to TRBJ1-1; 9 nucleotides align to TRBD1. CDR3 length: 17 amino acids. Losses at the gene ends were 3 bases for V and 1 base for J; bases not matched to a gene: 10. CDR1 SGHNT and CDR2 YYREEE come from the germline V gene (reference sequence). The DNA for the CDR3 is TGTGCCAGCAGCTCCGGGACAGGGCTCTTGACGAACACTGAAGCTTTCTTT. Residues: CASSSGTGLLTNTEAFF. Complete variable domain (other parts from reference TRBV5-4 and TRBJ1-1): ETGVTQSPTHLIKTRGQQVTLRCSSQSGHNTVSWYQQALGQGPQFIFQYYREEENGRGNFPPRFSGLQFPNYSSELNVNALELDDSALYLCASSSGTGLLTNTEAFFGQGTRLTVV.

The V and J genes are TRBV5-1 and TRBJ2-5, with unresolved D. Germline loops: CDR1 SGHRS, CDR2 YFSETQ. The CDR3 loop spans 12 amino acids. V was pared by 4 bases and J by 2 bases, with 6 bases between. CDR3 nucleotides: TGCGCCAGCAGCGCCAGTCAAGAGACCCAGTACTTC. The encoded protein is CASSASQETQYF. Supplemented by reference TRBV5-1 and TRBJ2-5, the full variable domain reads KAGVTQTPRYLIKTRGQQVTLSCSPISGHRSVSWYQQTPGQGLQFLFEYFSETQRNKGNFPGRFSGRQFSNSRSEMNVSTLELGDSALYLCASSASQETQYFGPGTRLLVL.

This clone was observed a single time. The rearrangement uses TRBV18 and TRBJ2-3; 12 nucleotides match TRBD2. Germline V gene sequence: CDR1 KGHSH, CDR2 LQKENI. The CDR3 extends over 16 amino acids. V lost 3 bases and J lost 5; bases outside the gene matches: 6. Here the CDR3 DNA reads TGTGCCAGCTCACCCCTAGCGGGGGGGGCGGTAGATACGCAGTATTTT. Protein sequence: CASSPLAGGAVDTQYF.

This chain uses TRBV5-1 with TRBJ1-5; maybe TRBD1 (5 bases). CDR1 and CDR2 from the germline V gene are SGHRS and YFSETQ. V lost 4 bases and J lost 6, with 14 bases in between. The CDR3 spans 14 residues. CDR3 coding DNA: TGCGCCAGCAGCAGGGAAGGGGTTGGTCAGCCCCAGCATTTT. It codes for CASSREGVGQPQHF.

This rearrangement joins TRBV29-1 to TRBJ2-3; TRBD1 matches 9 bases. The CDR3 consists of 14 residues. From germline, CDR1 is SQVTM and CDR2 ANQGSEA. The junction had 9 bases not matched to a gene; V was cut back by 7 bases and J by 4 bases. CDR3 residues: CSGRQGVAADTQYF. The CDR3, as DNA: TGCAGCGGCCGACAGGGGGTAGCTGCAGATACGCAGTATTTT.

The chain is built from TRBV7-9 and TRBJ2-1, with 8 bases matching TRBD1. CDR1 SEHNR and CDR2 FQNEAQ come from the germline V gene (reference sequence). The CDR3 runs 15 residues. The V and J ends lost 3 bases and 6 bases, in that order; junction bases with no gene match: 7. This chain's CDR3 is CASSLPGGFFNEQFF. CDR3 DNA sequence: TGTGCCAGCAGCTTGCCAGGGGGCTTTTTCAATGAGCAGTTCTTC.

The chain carries TRBV7-9 and TRBJ1-2; D not certain. V gave up 6 bases and J gave up 4 bases, with 9 bases separating them. The CDR3 has 12 amino acids. CDR1 and CDR2 (germline): SEHNR, FQNEAQ (reference sequence). CDR3 residues: CASRGEGYGYTF. For the CDR3, the DNA is TGTGCCAGCAGGGGCGAGGGCTATGGCTACACCTTC.

V gene TRBV5-1 combines with J gene TRBJ2-1, with 7 bases that match TRBD1. CDR3 length equals 15 residues. V shed 4 bases and J 0 bases; nucleotides not matched to a gene: 4. CDR1 SGHRS and CDR2 YFSETQ come from the germline V gene. DNA for the CDR3: TGCGCCAGCAGCGAGGGACAGACCTCCTACAATGAGCAGTTCTTC. Encoded protein: CASSEGQTSYNEQFF.

CDR3 DNA sequence: TGTGCCAGCAGTGACGTGTGGGGCAAGGGAACCTACGAGCAGTACTTC. This gives the protein CASSDVWGKGTYEQYF. The genes are TRBV6-1 and TRBJ2-7, with D possibly being TRBD1 (5 bases). The CDR3 is 16 residues long. V was pared by 3 bases and J by 2 bases, with 17 bases between. Germline V gives CDR1 MNHNS, CDR2 SASEGT.

V usage is TRBV7-9 and J usage is TRBJ1-5; D remains unclear. CDR1 SEHNR and CDR2 FQNEAQ come from the germline V gene (reference sequence). The CDR3 is 13 residues long. V lost 5 bases and J 2 bases, leaving 7 bases between the germline ends. The CDR3 bases are TGTGCCAGCAGCCATTCGGGCAATCAGCCCCAGCATTTT. Translating it yields CASSHSGNQPQHF.